Following are 28 T cell receptor beta chains from one sample sequenced in a study of cytomegalovirus exposure and HLA in healthy donors. Repertoires were generated with immunoSEQ multiplex PCR, while TCRdb's copy carries only in-frame clones and drops some. Of roughly 310,000 clones listed, roughly 90% were seen once; the top ten hold more than 0.95%. Source material: PBMCs. The origin of the receptors is a man between 25 and 39 years old in good health and CMV-seronegative.

The CDR3 DNA reads as TGTGCCAGCTCAGCGGGACAGAAAGCTAACTATGGCTACACCTTC. The encoded protein is CASSAGQKANYGYTF. The chain has TRBV18 and TRBJ1-2; the match to TRBD1 covers 7 bases. Germline trimming cut 5 bases from V and 0 bases from J; bases unmatched to any gene: 6. The germline gives CDR1 KGHSH, CDR2 LQKENI. The CDR3 is 15 residues long.

This clone was counted a few times. This chain links TRBV5-4 with TRBJ1-2; 10 positions agree with TRBD1. The V gene end was trimmed by 4 bases and the J gene end by 4 bases; junction bases not matched to a gene: 1. The CDR3 has 13 amino acids. Germline values: CDR1 SGHNT, CDR2 YYREEE (reference sequence). CDR3 region: CASSRTGGYGYTF. CDR3 bases: TGTGCCAGCAGCCGGACAGGGGGCTATGGCTACACCTTC.

The chain joins TRBV4-3 to TRBJ1-6; D remains unclear. The CDR3 is made up of 17 amino acids. Germline loops: CDR1 LGHNA, CDR2 YSLEER. Trimming stripped 0 bases from V and 8 bases from J, with 17 bases between. CDR3 amino acids: CASSQDARTFFYSPLHF. CDR3 nucleotide sequence: TGCGCCAGCAGCCAAGATGCCAGAACGTTTTTTTATTCACCCCTCCACTTT.

The chain links TRBV4-1 to TRBJ2-7; 11 nucleotides line up with TRBD2. Per germline, CDR1 MGHRA and CDR2 YSYEKL. V dropped 0 bases and J dropped 4; count of bases not matched to a gene: 11. The CDR3 has 18 residues. The CDR3 DNA reads TGCGCCAGCAGCCAAGAGGAGGTAGCGGGGGGGCCGGGATACGAGCAGTACTTC. Its translation: CASSQEEVAGGPGYEQYF.

Here the CDR3 DNA reads TGTGCCAGCAGTCGGACAGGACCCACTGAAGCTTTCTTT. Amino acids: CASSRTGPTEAFF. The chain recombines TRBV6-4 with TRBJ1-1, with 7 bases that match TRBD1. After removal of 5 bases from V and 4 bases from J, the junction contained 4 bases not matched to a gene. This CDR3 region has 13 residues. The germline CDR1 and CDR2 sequences are MRHNA and SNTAGT.

The chain combines TRBV6-5 with TRBJ1-2, with D unclear. The CDR3 is 15 amino acids. V gave up 0 bases and J gave up 5 bases, with 13 bases separating them. Per germline, CDR1 MNHEY and CDR2 SVGAGI. The CDR3: CASSYSSRSRYGYTF. The CDR3 coding sequence is TGTGCCAGCAGTTACTCATCCCGGTCTCGGTATGGCTACACCTTC.

The chain links TRBV7-9 to TRBJ2-5, with a weak D call TRBD1 (6 bases). V gave up 1 base and J gave up 3 bases, with 15 bases separating them. Germline-derived CDR1 and CDR2 are SEHNR and FQNEAQ (reference sequence). This CDR3 region has 16 residues. The CDR3 protein is CASSLGSGQEKETQYF. The CDR3 DNA follows: TGTGCCAGCAGCTTAGGGTCGGGACAAGAGAAAGAGACCCAGTACTTC.

The rearrangement uses TRBV15 and TRBJ1-4; tentative D call: TRBD1 (5 bases). There are 12 residues in the CDR3. Per germline, CDR1 LNHNV and CDR2 YYDKDF (reference sequence). V lost 6 bases and J lost 8, with 10 bases in between. The CDR3 sequence: CATSFDREKLFF. CDR3 in DNA: TGTGCCACCAGTTTCGACAGAGAAAAACTGTTTTTT.

There are a few counts of this clone. This rearrangement joins TRBV25-1 to TRBJ1-6, with TRBD1 identical over 7 bases. CDR3 size: 13 residues. The germline gives CDR1 MGHDK, CDR2 SYGVNS. The V and J ends lost 3 bases and 10 bases, in that order; junction bases with no gene match: 3. The CDR3 DNA reads TGTGCCAGCAGTGATAACAGGGGATCACCCCTCCACTTT. Its protein is CASSDNRGSPLHF.

The gene calls are TRBV14 and TRBJ2-2; no clear D. The CDR3 is 14 amino acids. The V gene's germline CDR1 is SGHDN and CDR2 FVKESK. Trimming removed 4 bases from V and 5 bases from J, with 11 bases in between. CDR3 amino acids: CASSRRLDTGELFF. CDR3 bases: TGTGCCAGCAGCCGACGACTCGATACCGGGGAGCTGTTTTTT.

V usage is TRBV4-1 and J usage is TRBJ2-5; no reliable D call. V lost 1 base and J lost 5, with 8 bases in between. The V gene's germline CDR1 is MGHRA and CDR2 YSYEKL. The CDR3 length is 13 residues. The CDR3 region is CASSQVLEETQYF. DNA for the CDR3: TGCGCCAGCAGCCAAGTGTTGGAGGAGACCCAGTACTTC.

The J gene is TRBJ2-5, the V gene TRBV6-5; D gene unclear. Germline V gene sequence: CDR1 MNHEY, CDR2 SVGAGI. The CDR3 loop spans 12 amino acids. Trimming removed 8 bases from V and 5 bases from J, with 12 bases in between. CDR3 residues: CASSGSEETQYF. The CDR3 DNA is TGTGCCAGCTCCGGGTCCGAGGAGACCCAGTACTTC.

This chain links TRBV5-4 with TRBJ1-6, with a possible D match to TRBD1 (6 bases). The CDR3 runs 14 residues. V gave up 3 bases and J gave up 11 bases, with 15 bases separating them. Germline V gene sequence: CDR1 SGHNT, CDR2 YYREEE (reference sequence). The CDR3 loop is CASSSQGPGPPLHF. The DNA of the CDR3 is TGTGCCAGCAGCTCCCAGGGGCCAGGACCACCCCTCCACTTT.

V is TRBV6-1 and J is TRBJ1-1; D is possibly TRBD1 (6 bases). Germline CDR1 reads MNHNS; CDR2 reads SASEGT. The CDR3 sequence is 16 residues long. Trimming pared 2 bases from V and 0 bases from J, leaving 13 bases between. CDR3 nucleotides: TGTGCCAGCAGTGAAATGGACAGTTCGTTGAACACTGAAGCTTTCTTT. Translated: CASSEMDSSLNTEAFF.

The rearrangement links TRBV5-1 to TRBJ1-2; no firm D call. The CDR3 loop spans 14 amino acids. Germline V gene data show CDR1 as SGHRS and CDR2 as YFSETQ. The ends were cut back, 7 bases at V and 1 base at J, with 14 bases in the middle. In DNA form, the CDR3 reads TGCGCCAGCCGCCGAGGAGGAGATAACTATGGCTACACCTTC. It yields the protein CASRRGGDNYGYTF.

The chain combines TRBV18 with TRBJ2-1, with a possible D match to TRBD2 (5 bases). CDR1 is KGHSH and CDR2 is LQKENI in the germline V gene. This CDR3 region has 14 residues. Deletions cut 9 bases from V and 0 bases from J, with 12 bases between. CDR3 in DNA: TGTGCCAGTCAGGAGGTAAGCTCCTACAATGAGCAGTTCTTC. Its translation is CASQEVSSYNEQFF.

V is TRBV4-1 and J is TRBJ2-7, with 11 nucleotides matching TRBD1. Germline V gives CDR1 MGHRA, CDR2 YSYEKL. The CDR3 runs to 17 residues. V was clipped by 2 bases and J by 3 bases; unmatched bases: 9. The CDR3 sequence: CASSQKPRGTGGYEQYF. CDR3 in DNA: TGCGCCAGCAGCCAAAAGCCACGAGGGACAGGGGGCTACGAGCAGTACTTC.

The chain links TRBV11-2 to TRBJ2-7, with 9 positions matching TRBD1. The CDR3 has 17 residues. The ends lost 5 bases at V and 3 bases at J; junction bases unmatched: 14. Germline-derived CDR1 and CDR2 are SGHAT and FQNNGV. The CDR3 spells CASSPGPGTGPYYEQYF. The CDR3 coding sequence is TGTGCCAGCAGCCCAGGGCCCGGGACAGGGCCCTACTACGAGCAGTACTTC. The entire variable domain, with the rest obtained from reference TRBV11-2 and TRBJ2-7, is as follows: EAGVAQSPRYKIIEKRQSVAFWCNPISGHATLYWYQQILGQGPKLLIQFQNNGVVDDSQLPKDRFSAERLKGVDSTLKIQPAKLEDSAVYLCASSPGPGTGPYYEQYFGPGTRLTVT.

The chain joins TRBV5-1 to TRBJ2-2; D is uncertain. Germline values: CDR1 SGHRS, CDR2 YFSETQ. CDR3 size: 15 residues. Trimming cost V 0 bases and J 1 base, with 7 bases left between them. The CDR3 reads CASSLVQLNTGELFF. CDR3 DNA sequence: TGCGCCAGCAGCTTGGTACAGCTGAACACCGGGGAGCTGTTTTTT.

The CDR3 DNA reads TGCGCCAGCAGTGAAGCTAGCGGGGTCCCGGATACGCAGTATTTT. Translated: CASSEASGVPDTQYF. The genes are TRBV10-2 and TRBJ2-3, with TRBD2 matching 9 bases. Germline CDR1 WSHSY, CDR2 SAAADI. J gave up 6 bases and V 3 bases, and 7 bases lay outside the gene matches. The length of the CDR3 is 15 residues.

The J gene is TRBJ2-5, the V gene TRBV7-8; 14 bases fit TRBD2. CDR3 length: 19 amino acids. The trim removed 2 bases at V and 0 bases at J, leaving 8 bases unmatched. The germline V gene has CDR1 SGHVS and CDR2 FQNEAQ. The CDR3 reads CASSLLGTSGGRYQETQYF. The CDR3 nucleotides read TGTGCCAGCAGCTTACTCGGGACTAGCGGGGGACGGTACCAAGAGACCCAGTACTTC.

V is TRBV7-8 and J is TRBJ1-2, with 8 positions matching TRBD1. Germline CDR1 and CDR2: SGHVS and FQNEAQ. This CDR3 has 15 amino acids. The V gene end was trimmed by 1 base and the J gene end by 4 bases; junction bases not matched to a gene: 5. This CDR3 reads CASSLDGGQAYGYTF. CDR3 nucleotide sequence: TGTGCCAGCAGCTTAGACGGGGGACAGGCCTATGGCTACACCTTC.

The chain employs TRBV25-1 and TRBJ2-5; tentatively, D is TRBD2 (6 bases). CDR1 and CDR2 (germline): MGHDK, SYGVNS. V was clipped by 3 bases and J by 4 bases, with 9 bases between them. The CDR3 runs to 13 residues. For the CDR3, the DNA is TGTGCCAGCAGTGACCTAGCGAGAGAGACCCAGTACTTC. This sequence encodes CASSDLARETQYF.

This chain links TRBV25-1 with TRBJ2-3; 9 nucleotides align to TRBD2. The CDR3 has 16 residues. Unmatched junction bases numbered 9, after V lost 2 bases and J lost 6 bases. The germline gives CDR1 MGHDK, CDR2 SYGVNS. The chain's CDR3 is CASSEAPLAGYDTQYF. CDR3 in DNA: TGTGCCAGCAGTGAAGCCCCTCTAGCGGGGTACGATACGCAGTATTTT.

The genes are TRBV6-4 and TRBJ2-3, with TRBD2 matching 10 bases. The CDR3 loop spans 15 amino acids. Germline CDR1 reads MRHNA; CDR2 reads SNTAGT. Trimming removed 2 bases from V and 1 base from J; junction bases left unmatched: 0. CDR3 nucleotide sequence: TGTGCCAGCAGTGACGGGACTAGCGGCACAGATACGCAGTATTTT. Residues: CASSDGTSGTDTQYF.

This clone has more than one count but fewer than ten. The CDR3 region has the DNA TGCGCCAGTAGGGGGCAGGCCAACACCGGGGAGCTGTTTTTT. Its translation is CASRGQANTGELFF. V is TRBV5-1 and J is TRBJ2-2; 7 bases agree with TRBD1. CDR1 SGHRS and CDR2 YFSETQ come from the germline V gene. This CDR3 is 14 amino acids long. The V and J ends lost 8 bases and 2 bases, in that order; junction bases with no gene match: 6.

The chain joins TRBV19 to TRBJ1-1; D uncertain. The V gene's germline CDR1 is LNHDA and CDR2 SQIVND (reference sequence). This CDR3 contains 14 residues. V lost 5 bases to trimming and J lost 1 base, with 11 bases between them. The CDR3 DNA sequence: TGTGCCAGTAGTTCCACGGAGGAGAACACTGAAGCTTTCTTT. Residues: CASSSTEENTEAFF.

This chain connects TRBV29-1 to TRBJ2-7; maybe TRBD1 (5 bases). This CDR3 spans 12 amino acids. Trimming took off 7 bases at V and 4 bases at J, with 14 bases between the two ends. Germline V lookup: CDR1 SQVTM, CDR2 ANQGSEA. CDR3 coding DNA: TGCAGCGCTCAAACTCAGGGATACGAGCAGTACTTC. This encodes CSAQTQGYEQYF.